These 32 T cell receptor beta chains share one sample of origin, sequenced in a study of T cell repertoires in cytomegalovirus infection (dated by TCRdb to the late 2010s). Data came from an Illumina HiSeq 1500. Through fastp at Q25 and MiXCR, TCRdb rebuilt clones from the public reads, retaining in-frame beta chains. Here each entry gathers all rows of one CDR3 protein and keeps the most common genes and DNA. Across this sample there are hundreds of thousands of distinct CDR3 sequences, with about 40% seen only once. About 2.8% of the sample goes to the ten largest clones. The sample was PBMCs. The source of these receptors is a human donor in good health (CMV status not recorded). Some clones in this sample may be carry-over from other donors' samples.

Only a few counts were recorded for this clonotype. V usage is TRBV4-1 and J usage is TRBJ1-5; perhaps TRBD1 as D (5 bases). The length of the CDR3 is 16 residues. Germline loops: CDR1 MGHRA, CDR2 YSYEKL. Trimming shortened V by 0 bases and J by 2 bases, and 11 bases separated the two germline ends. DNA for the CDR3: TGCGCCAGCAGCCAAGAGTTGTCGGGGGGCAATCAGCCCCAGCATTTT. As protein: CASSQELSGGNQPQHF.

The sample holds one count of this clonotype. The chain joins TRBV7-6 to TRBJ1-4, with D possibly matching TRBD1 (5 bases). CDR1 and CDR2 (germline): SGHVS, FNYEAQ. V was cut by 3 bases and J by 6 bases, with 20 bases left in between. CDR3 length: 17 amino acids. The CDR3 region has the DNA TGTGCCAGCAGCTTCTGGGCCGCCCTAGGGGCGGATGAAAAACTGTTTTTT. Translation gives CASSFWAALGADEKLFF.

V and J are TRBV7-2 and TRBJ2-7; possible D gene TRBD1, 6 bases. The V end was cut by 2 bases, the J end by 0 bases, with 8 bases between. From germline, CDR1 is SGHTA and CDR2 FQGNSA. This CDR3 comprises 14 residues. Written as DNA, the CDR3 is TGTGCCAGCAGCTTACGACAGGCCTCCTACGAGCAGTACTTC. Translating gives CASSLRQASYEQYF.

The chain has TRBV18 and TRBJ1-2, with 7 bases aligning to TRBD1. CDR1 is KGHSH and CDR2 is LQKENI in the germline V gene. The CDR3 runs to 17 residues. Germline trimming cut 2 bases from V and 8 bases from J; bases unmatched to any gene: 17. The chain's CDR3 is CASSPFSSGQAREGYTF. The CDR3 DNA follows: TGTGCCAGCTCACCATTTTCGAGTGGACAGGCAAGAGAGGGCTACACCTTC. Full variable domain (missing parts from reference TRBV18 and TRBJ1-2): NAGVMQNPRHLVRRRGQEARLRCSPMKGHSHVYWYRQLPEEGLKFMVYLQKENIIDESGMPKERFSAEFPKEGPSILRIQQVVRGDSAAYFCASSPFSSGQAREGYTFGSGTRLTVV.

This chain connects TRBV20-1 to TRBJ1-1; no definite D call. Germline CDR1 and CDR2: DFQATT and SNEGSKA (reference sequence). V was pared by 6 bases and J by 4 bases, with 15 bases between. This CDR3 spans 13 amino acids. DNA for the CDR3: TGCAGTGCAGCCTTTTCGGCGGGCACTGAAGCTTTCTTT. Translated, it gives CSAAFSAGTEAFF.

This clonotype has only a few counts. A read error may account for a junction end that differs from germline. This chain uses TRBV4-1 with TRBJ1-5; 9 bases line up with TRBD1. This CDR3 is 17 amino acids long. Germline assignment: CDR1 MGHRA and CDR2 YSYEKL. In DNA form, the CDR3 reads TGTGCCAGCAGCCAAAACCCGCGGACAGGGGACGGTCAGCCCCAGCATTTT. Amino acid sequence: CASSQNPRTGDGQPQHF.

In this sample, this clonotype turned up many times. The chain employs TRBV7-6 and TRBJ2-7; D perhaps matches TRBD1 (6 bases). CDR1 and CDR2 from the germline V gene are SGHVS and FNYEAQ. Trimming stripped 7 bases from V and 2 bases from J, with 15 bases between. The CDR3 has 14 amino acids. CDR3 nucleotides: TGTGCCAGCAATGTGGGGGCAGGGGCCTACGAGCAGTACTTC. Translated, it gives CASNVGAGAYEQYF.

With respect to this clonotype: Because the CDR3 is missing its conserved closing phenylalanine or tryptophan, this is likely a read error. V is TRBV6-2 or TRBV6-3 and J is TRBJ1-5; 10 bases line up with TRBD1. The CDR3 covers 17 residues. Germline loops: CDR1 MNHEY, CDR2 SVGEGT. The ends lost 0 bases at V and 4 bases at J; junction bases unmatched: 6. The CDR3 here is CASSYSRDRGWNQPQHC. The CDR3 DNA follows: TGTGCCAGCAGTTACTCGAGGGACAGGGGTTGGAATCAGCCCCAGCATTGT.

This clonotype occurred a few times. The CDR3 DNA reads TGTGCCACCAGCAGAGCGACTAGCGGGAGGGCCTATGAGCAGTTCTTC. Protein product: CATSRATSGRAYEQFF. V usage is TRBV15 and J usage is TRBJ2-1, with 14 bases aligning to TRBD2. Losses at the gene ends were 1 base for V and 8 bases for J; bases not matched to a gene: 4. Germline CDR1 reads LNHNV; CDR2 reads YYDKDF (reference sequence). The CDR3 runs 16 residues.

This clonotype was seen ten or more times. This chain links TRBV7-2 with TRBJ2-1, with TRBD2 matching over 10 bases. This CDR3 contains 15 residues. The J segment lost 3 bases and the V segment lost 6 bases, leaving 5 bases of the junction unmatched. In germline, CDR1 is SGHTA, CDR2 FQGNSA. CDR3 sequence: CASSYSGGYYNEQFF. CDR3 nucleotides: TGTGCCAGCAGTTATAGCGGGGGGTACTACAATGAGCAGTTCTTC.

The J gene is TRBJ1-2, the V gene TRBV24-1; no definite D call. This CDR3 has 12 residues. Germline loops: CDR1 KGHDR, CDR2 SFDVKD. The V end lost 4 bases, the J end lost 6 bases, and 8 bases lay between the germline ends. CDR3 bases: TGTGCCACCAGTGACTCTGAGGATGGCTACACCTTC. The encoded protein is CATSDSEDGYTF.

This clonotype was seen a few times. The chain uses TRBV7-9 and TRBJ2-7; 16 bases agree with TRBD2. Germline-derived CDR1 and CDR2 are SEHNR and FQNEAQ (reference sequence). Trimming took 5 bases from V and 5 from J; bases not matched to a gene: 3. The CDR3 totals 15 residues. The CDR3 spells CASSEGLAGGDEQYF. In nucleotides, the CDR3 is TGTGCCAGCAGCGAGGGACTAGCGGGAGGGGACGAGCAGTACTTC.

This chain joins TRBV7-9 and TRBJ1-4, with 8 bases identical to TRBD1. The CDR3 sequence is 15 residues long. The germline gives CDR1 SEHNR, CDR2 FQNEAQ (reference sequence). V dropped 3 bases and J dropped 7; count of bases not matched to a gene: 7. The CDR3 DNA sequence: TGTGCCAGCAGCTTTTTCGACAGGGGTTTTGAAAAACTGTTTTTT. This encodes CASSFFDRGFEKLFF.

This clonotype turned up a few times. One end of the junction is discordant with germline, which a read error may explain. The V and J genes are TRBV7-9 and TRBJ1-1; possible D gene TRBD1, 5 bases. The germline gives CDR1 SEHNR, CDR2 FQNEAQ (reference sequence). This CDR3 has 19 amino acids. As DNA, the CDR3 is TGTGCCAGCAGCATAGCGGGTATAGGGAACAGGCAAGTCAACACTGAAGCTTTCTTT. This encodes CASSIAGIGNRQVNTEAFF.

CDR3 in DNA: TGTGCCAGCAGTGATAGGCAGTCGAGGAGTGGCTACACCTTC. Translating gives CASSDRQSRSGYTF. This chain links TRBV6-1 with TRBJ1-2; D unresolved. V gave up 3 bases and J gave up 7 bases, with 15 bases separating them. From germline, CDR1 is MNHNS and CDR2 SASEGT. The CDR3 contains 14 residues.

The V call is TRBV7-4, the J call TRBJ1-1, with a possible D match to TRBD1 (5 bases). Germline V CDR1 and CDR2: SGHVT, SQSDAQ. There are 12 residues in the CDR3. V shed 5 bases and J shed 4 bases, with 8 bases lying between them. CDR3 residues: CASSHGATEAFF. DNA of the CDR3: TGTGCCAGCAGCCATGGGGCCACTGAAGCTTTCTTT.

CDR3 loop: CASSPGGGMNTEAFF. The CDR3 bases are TGTGCCAGCAGCCCTGGGGGGGGTATGAACACTGAAGCTTTCTTT. J is TRBJ1-1 and V is TRBV7-9; maybe TRBD1 (5 bases). Germline V gene sequence: CDR1 SEHNR, CDR2 FQNEAQ (reference sequence). V was clipped by 5 bases and J by 0 bases, with 13 bases between them. The CDR3 runs 15 residues.

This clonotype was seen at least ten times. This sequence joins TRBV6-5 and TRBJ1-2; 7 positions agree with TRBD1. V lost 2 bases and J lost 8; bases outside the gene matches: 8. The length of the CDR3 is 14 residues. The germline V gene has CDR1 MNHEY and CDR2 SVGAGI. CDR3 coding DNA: TGTGCCAGCAGTTACCAGGCAGGGGGTGAAGGCTACACCTTC. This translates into CASSYQAGGEGYTF.

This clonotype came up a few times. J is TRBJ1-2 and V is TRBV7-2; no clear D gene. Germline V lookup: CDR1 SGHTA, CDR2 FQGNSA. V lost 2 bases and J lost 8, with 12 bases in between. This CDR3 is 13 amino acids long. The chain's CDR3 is CASSLRAGVGYTF. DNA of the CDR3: TGTGCCAGCAGCTTAAGGGCCGGGGTCGGCTACACCTTC.

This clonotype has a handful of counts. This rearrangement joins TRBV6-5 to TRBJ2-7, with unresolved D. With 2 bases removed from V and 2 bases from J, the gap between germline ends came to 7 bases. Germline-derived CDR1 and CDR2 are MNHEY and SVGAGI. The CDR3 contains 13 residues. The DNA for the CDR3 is TGTGCCAGCAGTTACGGCAATCCCTACGAGCAGTACTTC. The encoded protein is CASSYGNPYEQYF.

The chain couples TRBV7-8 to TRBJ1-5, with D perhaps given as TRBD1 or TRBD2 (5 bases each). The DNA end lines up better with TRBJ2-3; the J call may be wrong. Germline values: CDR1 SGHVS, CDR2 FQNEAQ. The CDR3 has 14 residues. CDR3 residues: CASSPGDPDQPQYF. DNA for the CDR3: TGTGCCAGCAGCCCCGGGGACCCTGATCAGCCCCAGTATTTT.

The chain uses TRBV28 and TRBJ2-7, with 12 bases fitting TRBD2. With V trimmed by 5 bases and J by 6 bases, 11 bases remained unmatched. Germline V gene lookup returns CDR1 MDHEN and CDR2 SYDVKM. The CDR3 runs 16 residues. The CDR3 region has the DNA TGTGCCAGCAGTCCCGGACTAGCGGGATGGGGGCGCGAGCAGTACTTC. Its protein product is CASSPGLAGWGREQYF.

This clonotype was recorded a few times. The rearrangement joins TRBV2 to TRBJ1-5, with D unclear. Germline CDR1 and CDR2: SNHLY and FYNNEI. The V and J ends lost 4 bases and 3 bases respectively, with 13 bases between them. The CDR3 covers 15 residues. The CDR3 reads CASSVGRAPNQPQHF. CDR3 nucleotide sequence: TGTGCCAGCAGTGTGGGTCGGGCCCCCAATCAGCCCCAGCATTTT.

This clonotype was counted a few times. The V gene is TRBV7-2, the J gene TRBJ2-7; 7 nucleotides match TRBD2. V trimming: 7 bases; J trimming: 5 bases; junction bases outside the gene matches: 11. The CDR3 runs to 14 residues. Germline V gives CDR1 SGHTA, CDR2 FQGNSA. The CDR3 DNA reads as TGTGCCAGCAAGCCTCCGGGAGGAGGCCACGAGCAGTACTTC. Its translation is CASKPPGGGHEQYF.

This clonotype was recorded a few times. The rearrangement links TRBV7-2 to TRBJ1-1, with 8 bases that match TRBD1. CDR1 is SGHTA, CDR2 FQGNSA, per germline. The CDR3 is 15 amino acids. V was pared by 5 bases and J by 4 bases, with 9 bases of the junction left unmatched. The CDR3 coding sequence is TGTGCCAGCAGCCCATCAGGGGGCGCGTTCACTGAAGCTTTCTTT. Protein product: CASSPSGGAFTEAFF.

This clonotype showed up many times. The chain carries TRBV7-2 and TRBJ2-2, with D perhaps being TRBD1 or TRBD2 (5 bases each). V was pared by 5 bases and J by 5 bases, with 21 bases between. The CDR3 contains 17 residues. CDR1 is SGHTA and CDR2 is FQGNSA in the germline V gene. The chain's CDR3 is CASSAGSGPGGTGELFF. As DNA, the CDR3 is TGTGCCAGCAGCGCCGGATCGGGACCCGGTGGGACCGGGGAGCTGTTTTTT.

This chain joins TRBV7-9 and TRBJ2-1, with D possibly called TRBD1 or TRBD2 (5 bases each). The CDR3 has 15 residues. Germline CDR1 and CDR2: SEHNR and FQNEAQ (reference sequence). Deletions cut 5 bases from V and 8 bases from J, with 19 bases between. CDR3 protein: CASSNRALGVDEQFF. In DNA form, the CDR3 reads TGTGCCAGCAGCAACCGGGCCCTGGGGGTCGATGAGCAGTTCTTC.

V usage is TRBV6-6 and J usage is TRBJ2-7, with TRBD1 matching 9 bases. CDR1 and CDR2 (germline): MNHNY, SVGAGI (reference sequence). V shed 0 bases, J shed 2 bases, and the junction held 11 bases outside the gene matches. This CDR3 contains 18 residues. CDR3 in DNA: TGTGCCAGCAGTTACTCGGGATACCGGGACAGGGAGCCCTACGAGCAGTACTTC. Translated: CASSYSGYRDREPYEQYF.

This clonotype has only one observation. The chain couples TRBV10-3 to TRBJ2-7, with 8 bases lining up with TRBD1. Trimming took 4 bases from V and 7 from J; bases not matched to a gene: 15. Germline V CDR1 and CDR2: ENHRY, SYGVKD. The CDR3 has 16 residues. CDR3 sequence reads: CAISGQTGDAPWEQYF. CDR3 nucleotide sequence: TGTGCCATCAGTGGCCAGACAGGGGATGCCCCCTGGGAGCAGTACTTC.

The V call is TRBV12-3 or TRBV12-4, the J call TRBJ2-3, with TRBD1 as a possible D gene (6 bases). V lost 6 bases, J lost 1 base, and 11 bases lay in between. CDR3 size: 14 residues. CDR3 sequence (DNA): TGTGCCAGCAGATCAGGGGCCCGCACAGATACGCAGTATTTT. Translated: CASRSGARTDTQYF.

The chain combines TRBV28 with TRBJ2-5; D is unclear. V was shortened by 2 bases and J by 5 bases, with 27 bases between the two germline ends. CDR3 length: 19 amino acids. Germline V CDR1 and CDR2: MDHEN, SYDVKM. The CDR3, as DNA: TGTGCCAGCAGTTTAGTCGAATGGGCGAATCTAGGAGTGTTGGAGACCCAGTACTTC. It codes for CASSLVEWANLGVLETQYF.

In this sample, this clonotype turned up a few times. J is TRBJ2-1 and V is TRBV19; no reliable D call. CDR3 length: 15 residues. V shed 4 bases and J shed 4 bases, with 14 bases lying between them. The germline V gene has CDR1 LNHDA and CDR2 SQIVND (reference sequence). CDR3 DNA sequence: TGTGCCAGTAGTACCAGCGAAAGTATATACAATGAGCAGTTCTTC. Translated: CASSTSESIYNEQFF. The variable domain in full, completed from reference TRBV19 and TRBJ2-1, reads DGGITQSPKYLFRKEGQNVTLSCEQNLNHDAMYWYRQDPGQGLRLIYYSQIVNDFQKGDIAEGYSVSREKKESFPLTVTSAQKNPTAFYLCASSTSESIYNEQFFGPGTRLTVL.